The rows below give T cell receptor beta chains drawn from one sample of a study of blood T cell repertoires in COVID-19. Profiled with immunoSEQ multiplex PCR; TCRdb holds only in-frame clones, not every one. This repertoire shows approximately 190,000 clones, 84% found once; its top ten account for about 20%. Sequencing was performed on peripheral blood. The receptors come from a human donor in a cohort sampled during active COVID-19. Each CDR3 is given with its conserved first and last residue. Each record gives: D gene, J gene, CDR3 length, V gene, CDR3 DNA, CDR3 protein. D genes are given only for firm matches.

D gene: -
J gene: TRBJ2-1
CDR3 length: 11
V gene: TRBV29-1
CDR3 DNA: TGCAGCGTGCTTGGGACATATGAGCAGTTCTTC
CDR3 protein: CSVLGTYEQFF

D gene: -
J gene: TRBJ2-2
CDR3 length: 15
V gene: TRBV9
CDR3 DNA: TGTGCCAGCAGCGTAGCGGTAGAGCACCCCGGGGAGCTGTTTTTT
CDR3 protein: CASSVAVEHPGELFF

D gene: -
J gene: TRBJ1-2
CDR3 length: 13
V gene: TRBV9
CDR3 DNA: TGTGCCAGCGAGGATCAGGGTCACTATGGCTACACCTTC
CDR3 protein: CASEDQGHYGYTF

D gene: -
J gene: TRBJ2-3
CDR3 length: 15
V gene: TRBV7-9
CDR3 DNA: TGTGCCAGCAGCTTCGGGGCGGGGAACACAGATACGCAGTATTTT
CDR3 protein: CASSFGAGNTDTQYF

D gene: TRBD2
J gene: TRBJ2-7
CDR3 length: 13
V gene: TRBV2
CDR3 DNA: TGTGCCATAGCGGGAGGGAGCTCCTACGAGCAGTACTTC
CDR3 protein: CAIAGGSSYEQYF

D gene: TRBD2
J gene: TRBJ2-1
CDR3 length: 15
V gene: TRBV10-2
CDR3 DNA: TGCGCCAGCAACCCAACCAGCGGGACCTTCAATGAGCAGTTCTTC
CDR3 protein: CASNPTSGTFNEQFF

D gene: -
J gene: TRBJ1-5
CDR3 length: 12
V gene: TRBV10-2
CDR3 DNA: TGCGCCAGCAGAGATCAGAATCAGCCCCAGCATTTT
CDR3 protein: CASRDQNQPQHF

D gene: -
J gene: TRBJ2-7
CDR3 length: 14
V gene: TRBV11-3
CDR3 DNA: TGTGCCAGCAGCCTAACTACTATTGACTACGAGCAGTACTTC
CDR3 protein: CASSLTTIDYEQYF

D gene: TRBD1
J gene: TRBJ1-4
CDR3 length: 14
V gene: TRBV2
CDR3 DNA: TGTGCCGCTACAGGGGGCTGGGAAGGTGAAAAACTGTTTTTT
CDR3 protein: CAATGGWEGEKLFF

D gene: -
J gene: TRBJ1-2
CDR3 length: 14
V gene: TRBV7-9
CDR3 DNA: TGTGCCAGCAGCGGAACAGGGCTCAGCTATGGCTACACCTTC
CDR3 protein: CASSGTGLSYGYTF